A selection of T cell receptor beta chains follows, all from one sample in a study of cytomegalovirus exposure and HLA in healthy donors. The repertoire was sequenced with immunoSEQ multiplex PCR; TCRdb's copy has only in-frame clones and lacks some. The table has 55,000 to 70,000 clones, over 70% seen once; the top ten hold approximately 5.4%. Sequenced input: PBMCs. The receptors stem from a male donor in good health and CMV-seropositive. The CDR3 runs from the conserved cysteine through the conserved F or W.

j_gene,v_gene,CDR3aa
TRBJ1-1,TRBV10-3,CAISKDSLNTEAFF
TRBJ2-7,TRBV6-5,CASKLGWTYYEQYF
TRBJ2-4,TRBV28,CASRPFIPGQDLRGTKNIQYF
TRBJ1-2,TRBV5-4,CASSPGTRDGYTF
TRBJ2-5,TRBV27,CASSLGTGETQYF
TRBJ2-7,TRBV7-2,CASSPSGLAALGQYF
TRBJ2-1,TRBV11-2,CASSLDMGLYNEQFF
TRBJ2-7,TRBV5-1,CASSGGQGGYEQYF
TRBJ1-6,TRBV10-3,CAIVQTRTGGNFWNSPLHF
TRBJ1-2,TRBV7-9,CASSSRAGKDGYTF
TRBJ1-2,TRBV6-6,CASSTGTYYGYTF
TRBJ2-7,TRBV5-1,CASSFGGTRTYEQYF
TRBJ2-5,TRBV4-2,CASSQVYPTGAQETQYF
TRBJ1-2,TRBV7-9,CASSRQGGDYGYTF
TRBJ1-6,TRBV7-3,CASSLAGPNSPLHF
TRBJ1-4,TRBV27,CASSDRASTNEKLFF
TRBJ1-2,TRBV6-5,CAVKPGVAYGYTF
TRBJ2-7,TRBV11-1,CASSLEAGNSYEQYF
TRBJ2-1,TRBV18,CASSAGTGDHHEQFF
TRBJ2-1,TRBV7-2,CASSSPSGGHHNEQFF
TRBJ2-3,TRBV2,CASRTTSGGGRDTQYF
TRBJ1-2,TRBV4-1,CASSDPRAGGKHGYTF
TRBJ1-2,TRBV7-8,CASSLRRDGYTF
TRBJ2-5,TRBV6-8,CASSYSMGSQGQGHETQYF
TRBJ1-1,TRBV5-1,CASSLVSGAATEAFF
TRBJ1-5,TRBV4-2,CASSQERSGRISPDQHF
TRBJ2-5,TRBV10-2,CASSERGLPTHPKETQYF
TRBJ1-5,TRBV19,CASSSQTGTNSNQPQHF
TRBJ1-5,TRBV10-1,CASRAGGRWRQPQHF
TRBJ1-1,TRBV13,CASSPSGTGGFTEAFF
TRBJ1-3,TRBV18,CASSPRVQDLTGNTIYF
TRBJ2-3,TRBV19,CASRLAGDTQYF
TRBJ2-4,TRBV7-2,CASSLGGAVNIQYF
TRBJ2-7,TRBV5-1,CASSLAQGAYEQYF
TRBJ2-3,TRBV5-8,CASSLGLAGGRDTQYF
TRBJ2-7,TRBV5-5,CASSFMGQVYEQYF
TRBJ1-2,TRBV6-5,CASSYTQGNYGYTF
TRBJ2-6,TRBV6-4,CASSDGTGSGANVLTF
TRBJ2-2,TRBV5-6,CASSLALSPRAGELFF
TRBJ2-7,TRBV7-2,CASSPGGSVGYEQYF
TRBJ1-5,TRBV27,CASSQTGSNQPQHF